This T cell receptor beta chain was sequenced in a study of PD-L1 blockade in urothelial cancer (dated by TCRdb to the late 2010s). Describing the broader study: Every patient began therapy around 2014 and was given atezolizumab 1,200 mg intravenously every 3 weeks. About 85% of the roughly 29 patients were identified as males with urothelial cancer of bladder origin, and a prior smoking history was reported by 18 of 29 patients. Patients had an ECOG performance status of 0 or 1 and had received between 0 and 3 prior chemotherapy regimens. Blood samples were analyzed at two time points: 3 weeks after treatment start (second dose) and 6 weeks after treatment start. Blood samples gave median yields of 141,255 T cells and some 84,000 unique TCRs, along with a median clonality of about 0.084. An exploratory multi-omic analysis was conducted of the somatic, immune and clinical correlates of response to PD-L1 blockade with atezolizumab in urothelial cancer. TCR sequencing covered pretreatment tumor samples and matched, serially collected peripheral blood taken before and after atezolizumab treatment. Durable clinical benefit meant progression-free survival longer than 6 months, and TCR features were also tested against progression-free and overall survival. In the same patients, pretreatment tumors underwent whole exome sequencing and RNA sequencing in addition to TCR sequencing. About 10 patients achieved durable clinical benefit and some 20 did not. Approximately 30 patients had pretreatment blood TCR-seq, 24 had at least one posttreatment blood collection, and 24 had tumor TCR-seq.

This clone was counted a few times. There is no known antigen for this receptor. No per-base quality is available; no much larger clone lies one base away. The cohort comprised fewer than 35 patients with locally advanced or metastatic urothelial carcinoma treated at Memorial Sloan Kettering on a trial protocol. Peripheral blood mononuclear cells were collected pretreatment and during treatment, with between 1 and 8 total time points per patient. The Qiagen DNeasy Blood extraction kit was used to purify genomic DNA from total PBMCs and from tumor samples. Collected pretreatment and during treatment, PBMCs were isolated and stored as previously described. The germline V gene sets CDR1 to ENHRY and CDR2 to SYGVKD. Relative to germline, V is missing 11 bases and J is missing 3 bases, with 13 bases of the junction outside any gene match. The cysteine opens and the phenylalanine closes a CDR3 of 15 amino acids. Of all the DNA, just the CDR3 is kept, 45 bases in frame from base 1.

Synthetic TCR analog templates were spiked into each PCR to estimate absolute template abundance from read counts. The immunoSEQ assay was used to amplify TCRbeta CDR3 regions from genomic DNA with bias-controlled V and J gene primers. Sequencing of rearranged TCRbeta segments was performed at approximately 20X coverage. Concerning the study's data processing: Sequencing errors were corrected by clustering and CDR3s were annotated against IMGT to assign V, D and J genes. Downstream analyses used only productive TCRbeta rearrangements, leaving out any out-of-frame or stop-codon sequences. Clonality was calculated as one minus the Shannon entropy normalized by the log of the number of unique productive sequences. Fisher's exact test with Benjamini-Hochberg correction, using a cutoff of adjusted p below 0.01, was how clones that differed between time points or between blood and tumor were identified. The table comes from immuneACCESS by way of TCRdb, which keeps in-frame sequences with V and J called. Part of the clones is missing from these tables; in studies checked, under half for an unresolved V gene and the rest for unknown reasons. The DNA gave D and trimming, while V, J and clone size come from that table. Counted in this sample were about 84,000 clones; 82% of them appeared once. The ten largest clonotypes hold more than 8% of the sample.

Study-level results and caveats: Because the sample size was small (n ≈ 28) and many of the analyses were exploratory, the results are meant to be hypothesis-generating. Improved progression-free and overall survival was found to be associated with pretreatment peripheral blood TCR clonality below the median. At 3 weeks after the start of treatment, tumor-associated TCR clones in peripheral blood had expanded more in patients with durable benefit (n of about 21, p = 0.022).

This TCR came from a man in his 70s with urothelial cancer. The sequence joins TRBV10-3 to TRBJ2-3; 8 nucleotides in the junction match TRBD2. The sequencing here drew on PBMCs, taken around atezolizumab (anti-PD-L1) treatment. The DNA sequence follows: TGTGCCTCCCAGGGAGCGGGAGCGGCAACAGATACGCAGTATTTT. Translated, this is CASQGAGAATDTQYF.